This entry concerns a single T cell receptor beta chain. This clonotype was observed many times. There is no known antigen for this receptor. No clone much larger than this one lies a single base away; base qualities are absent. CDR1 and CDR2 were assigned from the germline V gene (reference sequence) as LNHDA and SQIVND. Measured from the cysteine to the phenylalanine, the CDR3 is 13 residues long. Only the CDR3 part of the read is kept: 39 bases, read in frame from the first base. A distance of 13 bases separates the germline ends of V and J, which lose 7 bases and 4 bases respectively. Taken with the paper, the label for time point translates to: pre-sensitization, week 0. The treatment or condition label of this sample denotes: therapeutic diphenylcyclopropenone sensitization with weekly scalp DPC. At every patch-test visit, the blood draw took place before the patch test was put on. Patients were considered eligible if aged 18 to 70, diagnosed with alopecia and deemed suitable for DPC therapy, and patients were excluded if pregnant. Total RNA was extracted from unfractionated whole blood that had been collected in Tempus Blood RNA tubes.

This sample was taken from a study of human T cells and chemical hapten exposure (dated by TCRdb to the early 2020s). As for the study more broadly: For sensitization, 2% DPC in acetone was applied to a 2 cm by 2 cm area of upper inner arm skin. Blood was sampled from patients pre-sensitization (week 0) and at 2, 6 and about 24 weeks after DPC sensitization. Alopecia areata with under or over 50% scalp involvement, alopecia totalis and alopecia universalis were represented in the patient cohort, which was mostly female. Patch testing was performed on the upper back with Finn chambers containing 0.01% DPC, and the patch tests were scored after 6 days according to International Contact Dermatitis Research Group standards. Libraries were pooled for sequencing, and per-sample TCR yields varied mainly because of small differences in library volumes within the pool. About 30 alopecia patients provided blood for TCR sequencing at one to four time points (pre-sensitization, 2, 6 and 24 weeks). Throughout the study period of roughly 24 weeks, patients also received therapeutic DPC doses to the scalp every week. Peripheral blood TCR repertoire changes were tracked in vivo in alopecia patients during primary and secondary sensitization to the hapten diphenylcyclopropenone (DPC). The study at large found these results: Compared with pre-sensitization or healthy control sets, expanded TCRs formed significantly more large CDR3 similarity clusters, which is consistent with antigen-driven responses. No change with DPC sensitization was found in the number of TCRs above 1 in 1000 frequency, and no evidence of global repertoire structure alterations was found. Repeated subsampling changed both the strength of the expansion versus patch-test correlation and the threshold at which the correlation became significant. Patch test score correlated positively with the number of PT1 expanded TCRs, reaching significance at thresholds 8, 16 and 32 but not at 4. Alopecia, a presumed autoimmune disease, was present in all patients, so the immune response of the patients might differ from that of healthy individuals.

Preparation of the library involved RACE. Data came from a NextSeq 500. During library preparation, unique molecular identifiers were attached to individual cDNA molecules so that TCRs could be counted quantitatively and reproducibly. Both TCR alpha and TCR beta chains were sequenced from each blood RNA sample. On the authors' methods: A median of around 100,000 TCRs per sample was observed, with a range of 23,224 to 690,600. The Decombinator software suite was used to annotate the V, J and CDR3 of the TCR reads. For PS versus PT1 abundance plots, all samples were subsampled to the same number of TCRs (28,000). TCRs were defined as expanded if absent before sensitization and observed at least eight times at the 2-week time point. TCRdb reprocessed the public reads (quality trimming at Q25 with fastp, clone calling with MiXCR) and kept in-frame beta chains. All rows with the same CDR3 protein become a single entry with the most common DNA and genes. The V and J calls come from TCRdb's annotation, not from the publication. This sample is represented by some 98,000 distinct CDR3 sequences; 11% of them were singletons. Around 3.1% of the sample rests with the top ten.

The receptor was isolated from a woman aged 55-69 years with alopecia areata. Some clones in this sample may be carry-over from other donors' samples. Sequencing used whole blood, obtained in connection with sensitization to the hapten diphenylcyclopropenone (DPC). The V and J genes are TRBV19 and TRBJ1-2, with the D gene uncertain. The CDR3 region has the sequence CASTRQTSYGYTF. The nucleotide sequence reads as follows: TGTGCCAGTACGCGGCAGACCTCCTATGGCTACACCTTC.